A selection of T cell receptor beta chains follows, all from one sample in a study of post-analysis software for immune sequencing data. In TCRdb, the PCR reads were re-called with MiXCR into one record per CDR3 protein. The sample contains 380,000 or so distinct CDR3 sequences, around 33% of which appear only once. Sequenced material: blood. These receptors all come from a girl aged 10 to 17 with multiple sclerosis. Each CDR3 is given with its conserved first and last residue. A D gene is named only where the DNA matches it firmly. Only some rows state a clone size, as once, few, many or a class for expanded clones.

once	.	TRBV12-3/TRBV12-4	TRBJ2-3	TGTGCCAGCAGGTTCGGGGCGCCAGCAATAGATACGCAGTATTTT	CASRFGAPAIDTQYF
.	.	TRBV12-3/TRBV12-4	TRBJ1-2	TGTGCCAGCAGTCCGTCTGGGGTGATAACTAACTATGGCTACACCTTC	CASSPSGVITNYGYTF
few	.	TRBV28	TRBJ1-2	TGTGCCAGCAGGCGGGCCAGGCAAGGCTATGGCTACACCTTC	CASRRARQGYGYTF
once	TRBD1	TRBV29-1	TRBJ1-1	TGCAGCGGACAACAGGGGGCGAACACTGAAGCTTTCTTT	CSGQQGANTEAFF
.	TRBD1	TRBV7-9	TRBJ2-3	TGTGCCAGCAGCCCACAGGGGGCTGCGGACACCGGGGAGCTGTATTTT	CASSPQGAADTGELYF
.	TRBD2	TRBV3-1	TRBJ2-5	TGTGCCAGCAGCCAAGGAAGGGCTAGCGGACAAGAGACCCAGTACTTC	CASSQGRASGQETQYF
.	.	TRBV27	TRBJ1-6	TGTGCCAGCAGTTTAGCAGGAACTTCACCCCTCCACTTT	CASSLAGTSPLHF
few	TRBD1	TRBV7-8	TRBJ1-1	TGTGCCAGCAGCCAAAACCATAACAGGGGAAACACTGAAGCTTTCTTT	CASSQNHNRGNTEAFF
.	TRBD2	TRBV2	TRBJ2-5	TGTGCCAGCAGGGGAACCGAGGGACTGCCTACGGGAGGGCAGTACTTC	CASRGTEGLPTGGQYF
many	TRBD2	TRBV4-1	TRBJ2-5	TGCGCCAGCAGCCGTACGGGACTAGCACAAGAGACCCAGTACTTC	CASSRTGLAQETQYF
.	TRBD1	TRBV6-5	TRBJ2-3	TGTGCCAGCAGTTACCGGGGACAGGGGACAGATACGCAGTATTTT	CASSYRGQGTDTQYF
few	.	TRBV6-4	TRBJ2-1	TGTGCCAGCAGTGTAGGCGGGGAGGCCTACAATGAGCAGTTCTTC	CASSVGGEAYNEQFF
once	.	TRBV6-2/TRBV6-3	TRBJ1-1	TGTGCCAGCAGTTACCTGACCAGGACAGACAACACTGAAGCTTTCTTT	CASSYLTRTDNTEAFF
.	TRBD1	TRBV28	TRBJ2-1	TGTGCCAGCCGGGACAGGGCCTACAATGAGCAGTTCTTC	CASRDRAYNEQFF
.	.	TRBV24-1	TRBJ2-4	TGTGCTACCGCCGGGGCTATTACCTCAGGGGAGCAGTACTTC	CATAGAITSGEQYF
.	TRBD1	TRBV6-6	TRBJ1-5	TGTGCCAGCAGCCTCCTGACAGGGGATCAGCCCCAGCATTTT	CASSLLTGDQPQHF
.	TRBD1	TRBV5-1	TRBJ1-5	TGCGCCAGCAGCTTCCCCCGGGACAGGGTGGGGAGCAATCAGCCCCAGCATTTT	CASSFPRDRVGSNQPQHF
.	.	TRBV5-5	TRBJ1-1	TGTGCCAGCAGCTGGGAAGGCGGGAGGACTGAAGCTTTCTTT	CASSWEGGRTEAFF
.	.	TRBV19	TRBJ2-1	TGTGCCAGTAGTATAGTGACAGGACAGCAGTTCTTC	CASSIVTGQQFF
few	.	TRBV28	TRBJ1-5	TGTGCCAGCAGAGGTAGGCTGGGTATTACCGAAGATGCCAGTCAGCCCCAGCATTTT	CASRGRLGITEDASQPQHF
few	.	TRBV18	TRBJ2-5	TGTGCCAGCCTATCGAGGGGAGAGACCCAGTACTTC	CASLSRGETQYF
.	TRBD2	TRBV12-3/TRBV12-4	TRBJ2-3	TGTGCCAGCAGTTTAGCACTAGCGGGGGGTTCAGATACGCAGTATTTT	CASSLALAGGSDTQYF
.	.	TRBV7-2	TRBJ2-6	TGTGCCAGCAGCCCCCACAAGGGCCCCGACTCTGGGGCCAACGTCCTGACTTTC	CASSPHKGPDSGANVLTF
.	TRBD1	TRBV6-5	TRBJ2-7	TGTGCCAGTAGCGACAGGGGGCTCCCCCACGAGCAGTACTTC	CASSDRGLPHEQYF
few	.	TRBV20-1	TRBJ1-1	TGCAGTGCTAGAGGGGGGCTAGTCTTGGACACTGAAGCTTTCTTT	CSARGGLVLDTEAFF